These 3 T cell receptor beta chains were sequenced from one sample in a study of T cell responses to AZD1222 COVID-19 vaccine. The repertoire was sequenced with immunoSEQ multiplex PCR; TCRdb's copy has only in-frame clones and lacks some. The sample has some 130,000 clones, 90% to 95% seen once. The sample in question was peripheral blood, obtained 28 days after the second AZD1222 dose. The receptors were sampled from an adult who received the AZD1222 COVID-19 vaccine.

The chain is built from TRBV4-1 and TRBJ1-1; D is undetermined. Trimming shortened V by 0 bases and J by 4 bases, and 6 bases separated the two germline ends. The CDR3 extends over 13 amino acids. Germline V CDR1 and CDR2: MGHRA, YSYEKL. The CDR3 reads CASSQEVATEAFF. In DNA, the CDR3 is TGCGCCAGCAGCCAAGAAGTTGCCACTGAAGCTTTCTTT.

This clone has only one observation. The V and J genes are TRBV30 and TRBJ2-2; no reliable D call. Germline V CDR1 and CDR2: GTSNPN, SVGIG (reference sequence). CDR3 length: 12 residues. Trimming shortened V by 5 bases and J by 8 bases, and 12 bases separated the two germline ends. The CDR3 here is CAWGLGPGELFF. The CDR3 DNA sequence: TGTGCCTGGGGCCTCGGGCCTGGGGAGCTGTTTTTT.

The J gene is TRBJ2-7, the V gene TRBV14; D remains unclear. The germline gives CDR1 SGHDN, CDR2 FVKESK. V gave up 2 bases and J gave up 3 bases, with 11 bases separating them. This CDR3 is 14 amino acids long. The CDR3 sequence is CASSQQMGYYEQYF. CDR3 nucleotide sequence: TGTGCCAGCAGCCAACAGATGGGGTACTACGAGCAGTACTTC.